This T cell receptor beta chain stems from a study of neurological immune-mediated disorders. Whole-study findings and limits: The absence of any CDR3 amino acid sequence shared by expanded clones across subjects suggests that repertoires were private in all groups.

The CDR3 loop spans 15 amino acids. Germline CDR1 SGHRS, CDR2 YFSETQ. Trimming took off 0 bases at V and 1 base at J, with 8 bases between the two ends. Sorted libraries came from some 1 million CD4+ or CD8+ T cells. The cDNA came from 5'RACE, which used 10-nucleotide random UMIs. From the 5' RACE reads, TCRdb called clonotypes with MiXCR, one entry per CDR3 protein. The sample consists of 45,000 or so distinct CDR3 sequences, roughly 6.3% of them appearing once. Ten or more counts support this clonotype. Its antigen is not identified. The source material was CD4+ T cells from blood. The TCR comes from a woman aged 40 to 55 in good health. The chain couples TRBV5-1 to TRBJ1-5; the D gene is possibly TRBD1 (5 bases). The CDR3 here is CASSLGGESNQPQHF. The DNA for the CDR3 is TGCGCCAGCAGCTTGGGAGGGGAGAGCAATCAGCCCCAGCATTTT.